The 4 T cell receptor beta chains below all came from one sample that was sequenced in a study of cytomegalovirus exposure and HLA in healthy donors. A multiplex PCR was run with 60 Vbeta primers and 13 Jbeta primers. Sequencing used immunoSEQ multiplex PCR; TCRdb keeps in-frame clones, though not all of them. The sample shows about 120,000 clones, approximately 87% of them seen only once. Sequenced material: PBMCs. The receptors come from a man younger than 35 in good health and CMV-seropositive.

This CDR3 is CASSEGPSGGTDTQYF. CDR3 coding DNA: TGTGCCAGCAGCGAAGGCCCTAGCGGGGGCACAGATACGCAGTATTTT. The V call is TRBV9, the J call TRBJ2-3; TRBD2 matches at 9 bases. Germline V gene data show CDR1 as SGDLS and CDR2 as YYNGEE. CDR3 size: 16 residues. V gave up 3 bases and J gave up 1 base; unmatched junction bases: 6.

This clone showed up just a few times. The same CDR3 can be traced to other DNA sequences in this sample. The chain employs TRBV6-5 and TRBJ2-7; perhaps TRBD1 as D (6 bases). This CDR3 spans 14 amino acids. The V end was cut by 4 bases, the J end by 3 bases, with 13 bases between. The germline V gene encodes CDR1 MNHEY and CDR2 SVGAGI. For the CDR3, the DNA is TGTGCCAGCAGTTGGGAACAGGGAAGCTACGAGCAGTACTTC. Translating gives CASSWEQGSYEQYF.

This chain connects TRBV9 to TRBJ1-2; D is undetermined. The V end was cut by 4 bases, the J end by 8 bases, with 12 bases between. The V gene's germline CDR1 is SGDLS and CDR2 YYNGEE. CDR3 length: 12 amino acids. The CDR3 DNA reads TGTGCCAGCAGCCCCCTTTATATCGGCTACACCTTC. Translating gives CASSPLYIGYTF.

V gene TRBV7-2 combines with J gene TRBJ2-5; 15 bases are shared with TRBD2. Germline CDR1 SGHTA, CDR2 FQGNSA. The CDR3 is made up of 17 amino acids. The V segment lost 1 base and the J segment 5 bases; nucleotides outside the gene matches: 5. The CDR3 DNA sequence: TGTGCCAGCAGCTTAGGGACTAGCGGGGGGGCCCGGGAGACCCAGTACTTC. It is translated as CASSLGTSGGARETQYF.